A single sample gave rise to the 4 T cell receptor beta chains below, sequenced in a study of T cells in Graves' hyperthyroidism and ophthalmopathy. The investigators amplified TCR beta CDR3 regions from RNA transcripts. TCR CDR3 underwent first-round RT-PCR with the HTBI primer set. TCRdb fed the multiplex PCR reads into MiXCR, producing one record per CDR3 protein. The repertoire consists of some 560,000 distinct CDR3 sequences, with 14% occurring once and the leading ten covering more than 11%. Material: blood. The receptors were sampled from a woman aged 40 to 50 with Graves' hyperthyroidism.

The rearrangement uses TRBV28 and TRBJ2-6; TRBD1 might be the D (7 bases). Trimming stripped 6 bases from V and 1 base from J, with 22 bases between. Germline assignment: CDR1 MDHEN and CDR2 SYDVKM. The CDR3 loop spans 19 amino acids. The CDR3 DNA reads TGTGCCAGCAGGCGAAAAGGAGGGACAGTATTTTCTGGGGCCAACGTCCTGACTTTC. Protein product: CASRRKGGTVFSGANVLTF.

The chain links TRBV27 to TRBJ2-6; D is unresolved. V was pared by 3 bases and J by 3 bases, with 3 bases between. This CDR3 is 13 amino acids long. In germline, CDR1 is MNHEY, CDR2 SMNVEV (reference sequence). The CDR3: CASSFGGANVLTF. The CDR3 nucleotides read TGTGCCAGCAGTTTTGGTGGGGCCAACGTCCTGACTTTC.

At least ten counts were recorded for this clonotype. This chain connects TRBV12-3 or TRBV12-4 to TRBJ2-1, with 7 nucleotides matching TRBD2. V was pared by 7 bases and J by 3 bases, with 6 bases of the junction left unmatched. CDR3 length: 14 amino acids. CDR3 protein: CASTSGDLYNEQFF. The CDR3 region has the DNA TGTGCCAGCACTAGCGGAGATCTCTACAATGAGCAGTTCTTC.

This clonotype was counted ten times or more. The chain joins TRBV20-1 to TRBJ2-2; 7 bases are a match to TRBD2. V gave up 5 bases and J gave up 6 bases; unmatched junction bases: 12. This CDR3 has 15 residues. Germline V lookup: CDR1 DFQATT, CDR2 SNEGSKA (reference sequence). The chain's CDR3 is CSAAGGAGKAGELFF. The CDR3, as DNA: TGCAGTGCTGCCGGGGGAGCGGGAAAAGCCGGGGAGCTGTTTTTT.